This is a list of T cell receptor beta chains from one sample in a study of T cell repertoires in cytomegalovirus infection. These receptors lack a known antigen. TCRdb called the reads again in MiXCR, with one record for every CDR3 protein. The repertoire holds about 830,000 distinct CDR3 sequences, with 30% to 35% as singletons. The material was cultured CD8+ T cells from PBMCs, obtained from culture after CMV antigen stimulation. The receptors were gathered from a human donor in good health (CMV status not recorded). Some clones in this sample may be carry-over from other donors' samples. The CDR3 runs from the conserved cysteine through the conserved F or W. The D gene is left open where the match is weak. Clone size is stated in some rows and not others, as once, few, many or a class when expanded.

V gene	J gene	D gene	clone size	CDR3 DNA	CDR3 protein
TRBV9	TRBJ2-3	-	-	TGTGCCAGCAGCGCAGGCCAGAGGGGGGGGACAGATACGCAGTATTTT	CASSAGQRGGTDTQYF
TRBV7-6	TRBJ2-3	-	many	TGTGCCAGCAGCTTAGGTAACCCCAGCACAGATACGCAGTATTTT	CASSLGNPSTDTQYF
TRBV6-6	TRBJ2-1	TRBD1	few	TGTGCCAGCAGTTACTACCGCATGGATCTGGACAGGGCCTCCTACAATGAGCAGTTCTTC	CASSYYRMDLDRASYNEQFF
TRBV20-1	TRBJ1-5	TRBD1	-	TGCAGTGCTACCCGGACAGGGAGGGGTGACAATCAGCCCCAGCATTTT	CSATRTGRGDNQPQHF
TRBV10-3	TRBJ1-1	-	few	TGTGCCATCAGTGAGGGAGTAGAAGCTTTCTTT	CAISEGVEAFF
TRBV2	TRBJ2-5	-	once	TGTGCCAGCAGTGAACCGGGACTCCCACCAATGGAGACCCAGTACTTC	CASSEPGLPPMETQYF
TRBV29-1	TRBJ2-7	-	few	TGCAGCGTTGAAGATCGCGGCTCCTACGAGCAGTACTTC	CSVEDRGSYEQYF
TRBV25-1	TRBJ1-1	-	few	TGTGCCAGCAGTGAGTACTCCGACCGTGGCACTGAAGCTTTCTTT	CASSEYSDRGTEAFF
TRBV5-4	TRBJ2-3	TRBD2	-	TGTGCCAGCAGCGATGGGATCACGGTTTCCCGGACTAGCGGCACAGATACGCAGTATTTT	CASSDGITVSRTSGTDTQYF
TRBV4-1	TRBJ1-5	-	-	TGCGCCAGCAGCCCGGGACGGGAAGATCAGCCCCAGCATTTT	CASSPGREDQPQHF
TRBV12-3/TRBV12-4	TRBJ2-3	TRBD2	few	TGTGCCAGCAGTCTGGGACTAGCGGGGGAAACAGATACGCAGTATTTT	CASSLGLAGETDTQYF
TRBV6-1	TRBJ1-1	-	many	TGTGCCAGCAGCTCTTCGCTGGGGAGGTTTGACACTGAAGCTTTCTTT	CASSSSLGRFDTEAFF
TRBV20-1	TRBJ2-1	TRBD2	-	TGCAGTGCCCGCCCGTGGGGGGGGGGCTACAATGAGCAGTTCTTC	CSARPWGGGYNEQFF
TRBV7-9	TRBJ1-2	TRBD1	-	TGTGCCAGCAGCTTAGATTACGGGACAGGGGTTGACTATGGCTACACCTTC	CASSLDYGTGVDYGYTF
TRBV29-1	TRBJ1-2	-	few	TGCAGCGTTGAACCGACCGGGGGCGGATCGTGGGGCTATGGCTACACCTTC	CSVEPTGGGSWGYGYTF
TRBV7-6	TRBJ1-5	-	-	TGTGCCAGCAGCTTTATAGGACAGCCCCAGCATTTT	CASSFIGQPQHF
TRBV6-5	TRBJ2-5	-	-	TGTGCCAGCAGTTACTCCTACCCTGGGCCCGGGGGAGAAGAGACCCAGTACTTC	CASSYSYPGPGGEETQYF
TRBV11-2	TRBJ1-3	TRBD1	-	TGTGCCATTGACAGGGCGAACACCATATATTTT	CAIDRANTIYF
TRBV25-1	TRBJ1-5	-	many	TGTGCCAGCAGTGACACCTGGGACGATCCGAATCAGCCCCAGCATTTT	CASSDTWDDPNQPQHF
TRBV28	TRBJ2-5	-	few	TGTGCCAGCAGTCAGAGGTCTAACCTTGACACAGAGACCCAGTACTTC	CASSQRSNLDTETQYF
TRBV7-6	TRBJ2-3	TRBD2	few	TGTGCCAGCAGCTTAGTATCTAGCGGGGCCTACACAGATACGCAGTATTTT	CASSLVSSGAYTDTQYF
TRBV4-3	TRBJ2-5	-	-	TGCGCCAGCAGCCAAGATGGCCCGGGGGTTGAGACCCAGTACTTC	CASSQDGPGVETQYF
TRBV2	TRBJ1-2	-	-	TGTGCTTTCTCGTGGGCTAACTATGGCTACACCTTC	CAFSWANYGYTF
TRBV6-2/TRBV6-3	TRBJ1-1	TRBD1	-	TGTGCCAGCAGTCCTACCGGGGGACAGGGGGGCTCTGAAGCTTTCTTT	CASSPTGGQGGSEAFF
TRBV12-3/TRBV12-4	TRBJ1-5	-	-	TGTGCCAGCAGTTTTCAGGGCGCTTTTGGCCAGCATTTT	CASSFQGAFGQHF
TRBV2	TRBJ2-4	TRBD2	-	TGTGCCAGCAGTGACCTAGCGGGGGGCTCCGCGATTCAGTACTTC	CASSDLAGGSAIQYF
TRBV7-9	TRBJ1-1	TRBD1	many	TGTGCCAGCAGCTTTGGACAGGGAAGTGCTGAAGCTTTCTTT	CASSFGQGSAEAFF
TRBV10-3	TRBJ2-3	TRBD2	-	TGTGGCATCAGTGAGGACAGCGGGGGCGTCGGAGATACGCAGTATTTT	CGISEDSGGVGDTQYF
TRBV12-3/TRBV12-4	TRBJ1-2	-	-	TGTGCCAGCAGTATCGGACAGAGCTATGGCTACACCTTC	CASSIGQSYGYTF
TRBV27	TRBJ2-7	-	-	TGTGCCAGCAGTTCCAGGGGATTTGGTTACGAGCAGTACTTC	CASSSRGFGYEQYF
TRBV6-5	TRBJ2-1	TRBD1	-	TGTGCCAGCAGTCTCACGAACAGGGGCACTGAGCAGTTCTTC	CASSLTNRGTEQFF
TRBV12-3/TRBV12-4	TRBJ2-1	TRBD2	-	TGTGCCAGCAACCCACTAGCGCCGTACAATGAGCAGTTCTTC	CASNPLAPYNEQFF
TRBV27	TRBJ1-2	-	-	TGTGCCAGCAGTTCTCTCAGGGGTCCTAACTATGGCTACAACTTC	CASSSLRGPNYGYNF
TRBV6-1	TRBJ1-1	TRBD1	few	TGTGCCAGCAGGATAGCACAGGGGATGAACACTGAAGCTTTCTTT	CASRIAQGMNTEAFF
TRBV7-9	TRBJ1-2	TRBD1	-	TGTGCCAGCAGCTTGCACCTTGACAGGGGGCGCCTTGGCTACACCTTC	CASSLHLDRGRLGYTF
TRBV29-1	TRBJ2-7	TRBD1	-	TGCAGCGTTACAGGGACAGGGAGAAGCTCCTACGAGCAGTACTTC	CSVTGTGRSSYEQYF
TRBV7-2	TRBJ2-7	-	-	TGTGCCAGCAGCACCATGGAAAGCTCCTACGAGCAGTACTTC	CASSTMESSYEQYF
TRBV7-9	TRBJ2-5	TRBD2	few	TGTGCCAGCAGCTTAGCCTTTAGCGGGGCGGAGAGAGAGACCCAGTACTTC	CASSLAFSGAERETQYF
TRBV24-1	TRBJ1-5	-	-	TGTGCCACCAGTGATTTTGAAGGGGTGGATCAGCCCCAGCATTTT	CATSDFEGVDQPQHF
TRBV7-2	TRBJ2-7	-	many	TGTGCCAGCAGCTTAGGAGGGGCCTCCTACGAGCAGTACTTC	CASSLGGASYEQYF
TRBV28	TRBJ2-1	TRBD1	-	TGTGCCAGCAGTCGCCGGATGGGACAGGGTCGCAATGAGCAGTTCTTC	CASSRRMGQGRNEQFF
TRBV7-9	TRBJ1-1	TRBD1	many	TGTGCCAGCAGCGCCACTTGGACAGGGAACACTGAAGCTTTCTTT	CASSATWTGNTEAFF
TRBV7-9	TRBJ1-2	-	few	TGTGCCAGCAGCCCCCCAAGTAGGTTCGAAGGCACCTTC	CASSPPSRFEGTF
TRBV20-1	TRBJ1-5	TRBD1	-	TGCAGTGCGGGGGGACAGGGGAAGTTACAGCCCCAGCATTTT	CSAGGQGKLQPQHF
TRBV7-9	TRBJ1-1	TRBD1	-	TGTGCCAGCAGCCGCCCGGGACAGGAGAACACTGAAGCTTTCTTT	CASSRPGQENTEAFF
TRBV7-9	TRBJ1-2	TRBD1	few	TGTGCCAGCAGTTTCGGGACAGGGATTTATGGCTACACCTTC	CASSFGTGIYGYTF
TRBV6-5	TRBJ2-2	-	medium-sized	TGTGCCAGCAGTTACGGTACCGGGGAGCTGTTTTTT	CASSYGTGELFF
TRBV7-9	TRBJ2-5	-	-	TGTGCCAGCAGCTTAGTTTTCGGGGGTTCGGAGACCCAGTACTTC	CASSLVFGGSETQYF
TRBV6-2/TRBV6-3	TRBJ2-5	TRBD2	few	TGTGCCAGCAGTTGGACTAGCTCAGGAGAGACCCAGTACTTC	CASSWTSSGETQYF
TRBV29-1	TRBJ2-7	TRBD1	few	TGCAGCGTTGAACCACAGGGGGCCTACGAGCAGTACTTC	CSVEPQGAYEQYF
TRBV24-1	TRBJ1-1	-	few	TGTGCCACCAGTGGCCTGGGGGGAAGCTCCACTGAAGCTTTCTTT	CATSGLGGSSTEAFF
TRBV29-1	TRBJ2-6	TRBD1	few	TGCAGCTCTGGGGACAGGGCTGCTGGGGCCAACGTCCTGACTTTC	CSSGDRAAGANVLTF
TRBV12-3/TRBV12-4	TRBJ1-1	-	few	TGTGCCAGCAGTTTAACACCGGGCCATGAAGCTTTCTTT	CASSLTPGHEAFF
TRBV19	TRBJ2-2	-	-	TGTGCCAGTAGGTGGCCTTCCCTCACCGGGGAGCTGTTTTTT	CASRWPSLTGELFF